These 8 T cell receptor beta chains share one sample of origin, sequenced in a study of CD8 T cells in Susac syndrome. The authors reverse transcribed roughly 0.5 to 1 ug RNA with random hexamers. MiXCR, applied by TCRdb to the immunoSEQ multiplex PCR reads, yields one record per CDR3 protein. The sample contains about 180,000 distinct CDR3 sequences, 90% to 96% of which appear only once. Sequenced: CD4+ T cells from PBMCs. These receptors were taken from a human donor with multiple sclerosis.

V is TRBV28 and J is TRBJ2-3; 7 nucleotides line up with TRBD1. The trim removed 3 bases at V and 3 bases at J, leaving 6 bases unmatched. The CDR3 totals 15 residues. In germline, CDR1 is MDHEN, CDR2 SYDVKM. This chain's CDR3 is CASSFPSQGTDTQYF. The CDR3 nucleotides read TGTGCCAGCAGTTTCCCGTCACAGGGGACAGATACGCAGTATTTT. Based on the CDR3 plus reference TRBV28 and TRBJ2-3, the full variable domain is DVKVTQSSRYLVKRTGEKVFLECVQDMDHENMFWYRQDPGLGLRLIYFSYDVKMKEKGDIPEGYSVSREKKERFSLILESASTNQTSMYLCASSFPSQGTDTQYFGPGTRLTVL.

This CDR3 reads CASSVGSGSYNEQFF. Written as DNA, the CDR3 is TGTGCCAGCAGCGTAGGGAGTGGATCCTACAATGAGCAGTTCTTC. The chain combines TRBV9 with TRBJ2-1, with D uncertain. The V and J ends lost 0 bases and 1 base respectively, with 8 bases between them. Germline V CDR1 and CDR2: SGDLS, YYNGEE. The CDR3 runs 15 residues.

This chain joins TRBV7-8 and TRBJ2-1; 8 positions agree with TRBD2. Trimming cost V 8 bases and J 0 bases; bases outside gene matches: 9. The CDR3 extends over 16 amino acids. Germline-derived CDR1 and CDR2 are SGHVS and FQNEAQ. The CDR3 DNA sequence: TGTGCCAGCCGTCAAATAGCGGGGAGCTCCTACAATGAGCAGTTCTTC. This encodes CASRQIAGSSYNEQFF. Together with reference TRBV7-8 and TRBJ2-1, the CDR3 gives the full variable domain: GAGVSQSPRYKVAKRGQDVALRCDPISGHVSLFWYQQALGQGPEFLTYFQNEAQLDKSGLPSDRFFAERPEGSVSTLKIQRTQQEDSAVYLCASRQIAGSSYNEQFFGPGTRLTVL.

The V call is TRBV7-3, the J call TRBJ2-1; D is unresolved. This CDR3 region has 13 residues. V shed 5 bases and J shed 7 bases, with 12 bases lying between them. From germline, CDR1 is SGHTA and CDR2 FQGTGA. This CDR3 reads CASSHPPLNEQFF. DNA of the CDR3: TGTGCCAGCAGCCACCCGCCGTTGAATGAGCAGTTCTTC.

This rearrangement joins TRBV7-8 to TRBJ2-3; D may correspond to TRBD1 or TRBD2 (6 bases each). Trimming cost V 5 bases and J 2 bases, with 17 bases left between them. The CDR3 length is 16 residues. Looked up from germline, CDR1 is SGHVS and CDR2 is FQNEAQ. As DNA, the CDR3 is TGTGCCAGCAGCCAGATCGGGGGCGCCTTCACAGATACGCAGTATTTT. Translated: CASSQIGGAFTDTQYF. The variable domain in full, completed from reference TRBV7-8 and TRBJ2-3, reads GAGVSQSPRYKVAKRGQDVALRCDPISGHVSLFWYQQALGQGPEFLTYFQNEAQLDKSGLPSDRFFAERPEGSVSTLKIQRTQQEDSAVYLCASSQIGGAFTDTQYFGPGTRLTVL.

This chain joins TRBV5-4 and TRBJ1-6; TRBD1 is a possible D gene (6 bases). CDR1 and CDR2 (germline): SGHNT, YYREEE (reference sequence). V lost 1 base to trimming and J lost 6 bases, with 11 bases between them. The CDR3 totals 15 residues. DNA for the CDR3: TGTGCCAGCAGCTTGTTACAGGGAAGTAATTCACCCCTCCACTTT. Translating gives CASSLLQGSNSPLHF.

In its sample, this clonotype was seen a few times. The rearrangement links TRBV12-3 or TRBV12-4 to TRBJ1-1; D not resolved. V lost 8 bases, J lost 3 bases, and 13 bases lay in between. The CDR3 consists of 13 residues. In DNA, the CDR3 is TGTGCCAGCTCACCACGAGGCGACACTGAAGCTTTCTTT. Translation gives CASSPRGDTEAFF.

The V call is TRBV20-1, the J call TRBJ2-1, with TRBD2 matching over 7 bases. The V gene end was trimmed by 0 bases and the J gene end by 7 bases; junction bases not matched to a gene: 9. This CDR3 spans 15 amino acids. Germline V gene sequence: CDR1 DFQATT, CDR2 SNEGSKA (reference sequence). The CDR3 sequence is CSARDPASGRNEQFF. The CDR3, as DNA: TGCAGTGCTAGAGATCCGGCTAGCGGTAGGAATGAGCAGTTCTTC.